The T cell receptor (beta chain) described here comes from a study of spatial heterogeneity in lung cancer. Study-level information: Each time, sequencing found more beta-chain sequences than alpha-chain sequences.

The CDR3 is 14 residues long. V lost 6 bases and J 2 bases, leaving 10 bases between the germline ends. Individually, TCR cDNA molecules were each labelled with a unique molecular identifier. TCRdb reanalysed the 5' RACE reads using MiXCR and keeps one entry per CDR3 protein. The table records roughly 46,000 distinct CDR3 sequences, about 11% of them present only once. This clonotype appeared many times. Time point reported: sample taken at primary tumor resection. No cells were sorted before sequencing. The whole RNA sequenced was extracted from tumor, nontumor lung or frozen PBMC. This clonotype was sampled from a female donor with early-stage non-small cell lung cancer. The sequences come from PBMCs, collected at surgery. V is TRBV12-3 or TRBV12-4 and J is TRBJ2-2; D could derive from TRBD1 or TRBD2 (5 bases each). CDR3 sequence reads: CASSPGPNTGELFF. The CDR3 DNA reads TGTGCCAGCAGCCCGGGACCAAACACCGGGGAGCTGTTTTTT.